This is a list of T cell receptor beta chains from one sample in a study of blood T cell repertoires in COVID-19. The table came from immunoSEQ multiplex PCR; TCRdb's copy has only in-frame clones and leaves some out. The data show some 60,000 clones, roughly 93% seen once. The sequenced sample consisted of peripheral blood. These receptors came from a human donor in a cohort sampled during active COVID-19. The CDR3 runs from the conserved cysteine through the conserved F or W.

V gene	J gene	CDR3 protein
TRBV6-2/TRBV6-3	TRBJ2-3	CASSLLRSDTQYF
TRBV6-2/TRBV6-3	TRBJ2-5	CASSYSSGWETQYF
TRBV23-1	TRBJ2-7	CASRPTGFSNEQYF
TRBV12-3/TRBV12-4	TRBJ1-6	CASSSYSPLHF
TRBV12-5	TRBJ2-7	CASGLSQLYEQYF
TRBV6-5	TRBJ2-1	CASSYYRDILEQFF
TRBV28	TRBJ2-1	CASPSNAGGLDEQFF
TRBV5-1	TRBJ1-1	CASSPRGQGAYEAFF
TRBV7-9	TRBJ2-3	CASSFAGLLGTDTQYF
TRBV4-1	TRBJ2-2	CASSQAGGLAGNTGELFF
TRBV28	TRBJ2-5	CASSLLTGLAGETQYF
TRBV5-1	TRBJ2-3	CASSLRRLAGVGDTQYF
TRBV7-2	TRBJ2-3	CASSLVLAGGDTQYF
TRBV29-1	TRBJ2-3	CSVPTGPRTDTQYF
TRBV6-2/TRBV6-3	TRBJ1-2	CASSYYDRVAGYTF
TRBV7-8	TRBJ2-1	CASSLRSSYNEQFF
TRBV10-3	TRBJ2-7	CAISESSGLAAYEQYF
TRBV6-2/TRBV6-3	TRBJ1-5	CASSITRGRGNQPQHF
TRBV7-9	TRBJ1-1	CASSLEVGGTNEAFF
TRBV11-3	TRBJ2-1	CASTRDRSENEQFF
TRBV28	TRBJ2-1	CASGGSYNEQFF
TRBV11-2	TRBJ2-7	CASSWGQSYEQYF
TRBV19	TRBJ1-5	CASSLRRVPNQPQHF
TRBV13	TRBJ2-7	CASSLAAAAGEQYF
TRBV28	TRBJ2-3	CASNRWGGTVRTDTQYF
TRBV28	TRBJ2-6	CASSPAQGAGANVLTF
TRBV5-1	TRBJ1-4	CASSLAGEREKLFF
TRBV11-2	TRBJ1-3	CASSLERSGNTIYF
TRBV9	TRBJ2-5	CASSPARTNGETQYF
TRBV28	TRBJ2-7	CASSFAGGSHSYEQYF
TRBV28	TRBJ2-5	CASSLQGIGGETQYF
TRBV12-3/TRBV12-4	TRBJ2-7	CASRTGGYEQYF